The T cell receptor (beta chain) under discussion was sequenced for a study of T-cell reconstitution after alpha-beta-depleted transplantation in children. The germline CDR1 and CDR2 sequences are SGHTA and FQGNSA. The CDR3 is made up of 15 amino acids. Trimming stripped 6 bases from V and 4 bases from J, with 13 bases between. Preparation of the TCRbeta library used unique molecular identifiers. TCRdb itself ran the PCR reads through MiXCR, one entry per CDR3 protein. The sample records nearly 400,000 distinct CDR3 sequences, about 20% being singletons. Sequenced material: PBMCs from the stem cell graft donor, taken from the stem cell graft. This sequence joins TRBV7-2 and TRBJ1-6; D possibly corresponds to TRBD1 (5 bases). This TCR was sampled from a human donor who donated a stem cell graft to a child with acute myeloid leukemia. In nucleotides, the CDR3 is TGTGCCAGCAGTCCAGGGAACCCATATAATTCACCCCTCCACTTT. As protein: CASSPGNPYNSPLHF.